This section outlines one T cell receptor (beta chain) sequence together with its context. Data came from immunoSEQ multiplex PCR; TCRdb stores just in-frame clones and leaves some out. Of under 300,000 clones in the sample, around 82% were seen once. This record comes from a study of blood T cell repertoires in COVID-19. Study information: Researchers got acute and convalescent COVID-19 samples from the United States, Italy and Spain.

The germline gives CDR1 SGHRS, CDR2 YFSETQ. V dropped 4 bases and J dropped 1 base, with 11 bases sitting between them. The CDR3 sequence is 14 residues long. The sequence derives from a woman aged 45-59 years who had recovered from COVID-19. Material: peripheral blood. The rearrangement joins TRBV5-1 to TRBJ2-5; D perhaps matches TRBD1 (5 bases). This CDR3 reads CASSVVGAQETQYF. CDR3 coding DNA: TGCGCCAGCAGCGTAGTAGGGGCCCAAGAGACCCAGTACTTC.